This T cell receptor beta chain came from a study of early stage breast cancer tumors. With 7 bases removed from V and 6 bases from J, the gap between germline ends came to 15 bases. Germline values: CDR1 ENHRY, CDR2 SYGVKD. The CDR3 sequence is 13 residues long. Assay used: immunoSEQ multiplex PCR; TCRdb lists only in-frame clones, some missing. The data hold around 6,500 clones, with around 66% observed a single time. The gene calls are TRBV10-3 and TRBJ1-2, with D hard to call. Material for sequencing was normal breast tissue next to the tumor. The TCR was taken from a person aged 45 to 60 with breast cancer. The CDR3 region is CAIMGSSGHGYTF. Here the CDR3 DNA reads TGTGCCATCATGGGCTCCAGTGGCCATGGCTACACCTTC.